This T cell receptor beta chain was obtained from a study of blood T cell repertoires in COVID-19. At the level of the study: Sample material is recorded as cDNA or gDNA derived from T cells, B-cell-depleted T cells, or PBMCs.

In the original workflow: Quantification of nucleated cells was approximated via reference gene primer amplification. The protocol was immunoSEQ multiplex PCR, while the TCRdb copy is restricted to in-frame clones and leaves out a portion. V and J calls and clone size are copied from that table; D and trimming were computed from the DNA. The sample contains under 400,000 clones, approximately 89% of which appear only once. Trimming cost V 3 bases and J 1 base, with 8 bases left between them. Germline CDR1 reads KGHSH; CDR2 reads LQKENI. The CDR3 is 14 amino acids. The chain combines TRBV18 with TRBJ2-3, with D possibly matching TRBD1 (5 bases). The specimen sequenced was peripheral blood. This receptor was identified in a woman between 55 and 75 years old with COVID-19, enrolled during active disease. Written as DNA, the CDR3 is TGTGCCAGCTCACCCGACAGCCGCACAGATACGCAGTATTTT. Translating gives CASSPDSRTDTQYF.